The sequence of this TCR beta chain was determined in a study of cytomegalovirus exposure and HLA in healthy donors. Study context: As released early, the data held about 85 million unique TCRs from HLA-typed donors. Study observations and caveats: Later analysis found that TCR beta chains associated with HLA were more clonally expanded than other, equally common chains.

The PCR was carried out with 60 Vbeta primers and 13 Jbeta primers. Produced via immunoSEQ multiplex PCR; TCRdb's table is partial and in-frame only. The sample has some 150,000 clones, 78% seen once. For this clone: Its specificity is unknown.

V was shortened by 0 bases and J by 0 bases, with 8 bases between the two germline ends. The CDR3 has 15 amino acids. CDR1 is SGHRS and CDR2 is YFSETQ in the germline V gene. The clonotype comes from a male donor in good health and CMV-seronegative. The rearrangement links TRBV5-1 to TRBJ2-3; D is ambiguous. The sample comprised PBMCs. CDR3: CASSLVPLSTDTQYF. CDR3 nucleotide sequence: TGCGCCAGCAGCTTGGTACCCCTAAGCACAGATACGCAGTATTTT.